Following are 21 T cell receptor beta chains from one sample sequenced in a study of T cell changes during pregnancy in multiple sclerosis. Using immunoSEQ multiplex PCR, the repertoire was profiled, and TCRdb retains in-frame clones only, with some absent. The repertoire consists of about 36,000 clones, with 90% to 95% occurring once and the leading ten covering less than 0.45%. Sequencing was performed on CD4+ T cells from peripheral blood mononuclear cells, taken in the third trimester of pregnancy. The receptors were gathered from a female donor in good health, enrolled as a control in a pregnancy study.

This chain joins TRBV7-2 and TRBJ1-3; D remains ambiguous. V was cut by 5 bases and J by 0 bases, with 11 bases left in between. The CDR3 length is 15 residues. CDR1 and CDR2 from the germline V gene are SGHTA and FQGNSA. The CDR3 nucleotides are TGTGCCAGCAGCCCTCCGGCGGTCTCTGGAAACACCATATATTTT. Protein: CASSPPAVSGNTIYF.

The V call is TRBV9, the J call TRBJ1-1; no definite D call. Germline CDR1 SGDLS, CDR2 YYNGEE. V was cut by 2 bases and J by 2 bases, with 10 bases left in between. The CDR3 covers 14 residues. The CDR3 protein is CASSVHNRNTEAFF. The CDR3 DNA sequence: TGTGCCAGCAGCGTTCACAACAGAAACACTGAAGCTTTCTTT.

This sequence joins TRBV19 and TRBJ2-7, with TRBD1 matching 8 bases. Germline V lookup: CDR1 LNHDA, CDR2 SQIVND (reference sequence). Germline trimming cut 4 bases from V and 4 bases from J; bases unmatched to any gene: 3. The CDR3 has 13 amino acids. The CDR3 reads CASSNTGGYEQYF. The CDR3 nucleotides read TGTGCCAGTAGTAATACAGGGGGGTACGAGCAGTACTTC.

V gene TRBV2 combines with J gene TRBJ1-6; D uncertain. Trimming pared 7 bases from V and 0 bases from J, leaving 7 bases between. This CDR3 has 14 amino acids. Germline V gene sequence: CDR1 SNHLY, CDR2 FYNNEI. The CDR3 is CASIESSYNSPLHF. CDR3 nucleotides: TGTGCCAGCATAGAGAGCTCCTATAATTCACCCCTCCACTTT.

The rearrangement links TRBV18 to TRBJ2-7; 8 bases are shared with TRBD1. Germline V gene sequence: CDR1 KGHSH, CDR2 LQKENI. This CDR3 is built from 13 residues. V shed 2 bases, J shed 3 bases, and the junction held 0 bases outside the gene matches. CDR3 protein: CASSPTGGYEQYF. CDR3 sequence (DNA): TGTGCCAGCTCACCAACAGGGGGCTACGAGCAGTACTTC.

The V and J genes are TRBV19 and TRBJ1-5, with TRBD1 as a possible D gene (5 bases). CDR1 and CDR2 (germline): LNHDA, SQIVND (reference sequence). The germline V and J ends were trimmed by 5 bases and 5 bases, with 13 bases remaining between them. The CDR3 runs 14 residues. CDR3 DNA: TGTGCCAGTAGTGCCCGACAGTTCGATCAGCCCCAGCATTTT. Translating it yields CASSARQFDQPQHF.

The chain links TRBV12-5 to TRBJ2-3; D is perhaps TRBD2 (6 bases). The CDR3 contains 14 residues. Per germline, CDR1 LGHNT and CDR2 FRNRAP. Deletions cut 1 base from V and 2 bases from J, with 7 bases between. The CDR3 coding sequence is TGTGCTAGTGGTTTGGGCGGGGACACAGATACGCAGTATTTT. Protein: CASGLGGDTDTQYF.

The J gene is TRBJ1-3, the V gene TRBV6-1; D remains unclear. The CDR3 has 14 residues. V lost 6 bases and J 8 bases, leaving 17 bases between the germline ends. Germline-derived CDR1 and CDR2 are MNHNS and SASEGT. CDR3: CASSASDWADTIYF. CDR3 in DNA: TGTGCCAGCAGCGCCTCGGACTGGGCCGACACCATATATTTT.

The rearrangement links TRBV7-9 to TRBJ1-3; D unresolved. Germline CDR1 is SEHNR and CDR2 is FQNEAQ (reference sequence). V shed 7 bases and J shed 4 bases, with 20 bases lying between them. The CDR3 totals 16 residues. CDR3 in amino acids: CASTVFREARGNTIYF. CDR3 coding DNA: TGTGCCAGCACCGTATTTCGAGAGGCGCGAGGAAACACCATATATTTT. The variable domain in full, with the rest retrieved from reference TRBV7-9 and TRBJ1-3, is DTGVSQNPRHKITKRGQNVTFRCDPISEHNRLYWYRQTLGQGPEFLTYFQNEAQLEKSRLLSDRFSAERPKGSFSTLEIQRTEQGDSAMYLCASTVFREARGNTIYFGEGSWLTVV.

This clone has just one count. The DNA of the CDR3 is TGTGCCAGCAGCGACAGGGGGGGTGAAAAACTGTTTTTT. It specifies CASSDRGGEKLFF. The J gene is TRBJ1-4, the V gene TRBV9; 8 bases are a match to TRBD1. Germline V gene sequence: CDR1 SGDLS, CDR2 YYNGEE. J gave up 7 bases and V 3 bases, and 2 bases lay outside the gene matches. The CDR3 loop spans 13 amino acids. The variable domain in full, completed from reference TRBV9 and TRBJ1-4, reads DSGVTQTPKHLITATGQRVTLRCSPRSGDLSVYWYQQSLDQGLQFLIQYYNGEERAKGNILERFSAQQFPDLHSELNLSSLELGDSALYFCASSDRGGEKLFFGSGTQLSVL.

The chain couples TRBV28 to TRBJ1-2, with TRBD1 matching 7 bases. V shed 4 bases and J 4 bases; nucleotides not matched to a gene: 9. Per germline, CDR1 MDHEN and CDR2 SYDVKM. The CDR3 extends over 15 amino acids. CDR3 nucleotide sequence: TGTGCCAGCAGTTCCCCGACAGGGACCCGCTATGGCTACACCTTC. Translated, it gives CASSSPTGTRYGYTF.

The V and J genes are TRBV13 and TRBJ2-4; 12 bases align to TRBD2. The CDR3 sequence is 14 residues long. Germline CDR1 PRHDT, CDR2 FYEKMQ (reference sequence). V was clipped by 5 bases and J by 8 bases; unmatched bases: 4. The CDR3 region is CASSASGGADIQYF. CDR3 in DNA: TGTGCCAGCAGCGCTAGCGGGGGGGCCGACATTCAGTACTTC. Based on the CDR3 plus reference TRBV13 and TRBJ2-4, the full variable domain is AAGVIQSPRHLIKEKRETATLKCYPIPRHDTVYWYQQGPGQDPQFLISFYEKMQSDKGSIPDRFSAQQFSDYHSELNMSSLELGDSALYFCASSASGGADIQYFGAGTRLSVL.

The J gene is TRBJ1-5, the V gene TRBV30; TRBD1 aligns across 11 bases. CDR1 and CDR2 (germline): GTSNPN, SVGIG (reference sequence). V lost 3 bases to trimming and J lost 0 bases; unmatched junction nucleotides: 7. The CDR3 loop spans 17 amino acids. The CDR3 protein is CAWRSGTGGYSNQPQHF. CDR3 nucleotide sequence: TGTGCCTGGAGAAGCGGGACAGGGGGTTATAGCAATCAGCCCCAGCATTTT. Based on the CDR3 plus reference TRBV30 and TRBJ1-5, the full variable domain is SQTIHQWPATLVQPVGSPLSLECTVEGTSNPNLYWYRQAAGRGLQLLFYSVGIGQISSEVPQNLSASRPQDRQFILSSKKLLLSDSGFYLCAWRSGTGGYSNQPQHFGDGTRLSIL.

This sequence joins TRBV10-3 and TRBJ2-7; D might be TRBD1 (5 bases). Looked up from germline, CDR1 is ENHRY and CDR2 is SYGVKD. The ends were cut back, 10 bases at V and 4 bases at J, with 14 bases in the middle. CDR3 length: 12 amino acids. CDR3 nucleotide sequence: TGTGCCACCAGACAGCAGTCTTACGAGCAGTACTTC. It is translated as CATRQQSYEQYF.

The V call is TRBV30, the J call TRBJ2-1; the match to TRBD1 covers 10 bases. Germline lookup yields CDR1 GTSNPN and CDR2 SVGIG (reference sequence). The CDR3 is 13 amino acids. V dropped 3 bases and J dropped 9; count of bases not matched to a gene: 5. The CDR3 DNA is TGTGCCTGGAGCAGACAGGGGGCTAGTGAGCAGTTCTTC. Its translation is CAWSRQGASEQFF.

The V and J genes are TRBV14 and TRBJ2-7; tentatively, D is TRBD2 (6 bases). Germline CDR1 reads SGHDN; CDR2 reads FVKESK. The CDR3 is 14 amino acids. Trimming removed 4 bases at V and 7 bases at J, with 17 bases between. CDR3 amino acids: CASSPGVASGEQYF. CDR3 in DNA: TGTGCCAGCAGCCCGGGGGTCGCCTCGGGGGAGCAGTACTTC.

V gene TRBV7-9 combines with J gene TRBJ1-4, with no clear D. The CDR3 is 14 amino acids. The V gene's germline CDR1 is SEHNR and CDR2 FQNEAQ (reference sequence). Trimming cost V 5 bases and J 8 bases, with 15 bases left between them. The CDR3 sequence is CASSPSRPGEKLFF. CDR3 DNA sequence: TGTGCCAGCAGCCCCAGCAGGCCGGGAGAAAAACTGTTTTTT.

The CDR3 spells CASSPHTLAGSSYEQYF. CDR3 nucleotide sequence: TGTGCCAGCAGCCCACACACCCTAGCGGGGAGCTCCTACGAGCAGTACTTC. This rearrangement joins TRBV7-9 to TRBJ2-7; 9 bases are shared with TRBD2. The length of the CDR3 is 17 residues. Germline V lookup: CDR1 SEHNR, CDR2 FQNEAQ (reference sequence). The J segment lost 0 bases and the V segment lost 5 bases, leaving 11 bases of the junction unmatched.

The J gene is TRBJ1-1, the V gene TRBV5-4, with 7 bases aligning to TRBD1. Germline trimming cut 6 bases from V and 4 bases from J; bases unmatched to any gene: 6. The CDR3 length is 13 residues. Per germline, CDR1 SGHNT and CDR2 YYREEE (reference sequence). The CDR3: CASTRQGSTEAFF. CDR3 coding DNA: TGTGCCAGCACCCGACAGGGAAGCACTGAAGCTTTCTTT.

V is TRBV5-4 and J is TRBJ1-1, with a tentative D call TRBD1 (5 bases). Trimming cost V 2 bases and J 9 bases, with 17 bases left between them. CDR1 and CDR2 (germline): SGHNT, YYREEE (reference sequence). This CDR3 is built from 14 residues. CDR3 protein: CASSFPFEGHKAFF. The CDR3 DNA reads TGTGCCAGCAGCTTTCCTTTTGAAGGACATAAAGCTTTCTTT.

The V and J genes are TRBV7-2 and TRBJ2-5; 12 bases align to TRBD2. J was trimmed by 2 bases and V by 1 base; bases with no gene match: 11. The CDR3 is made up of 19 amino acids. Germline V gene lookup returns CDR1 SGHTA and CDR2 FQGNSA. The DNA of the CDR3 is TGTGCCAGCAGCTTAGTGGCTAGCGGGGGGGCCACTCTTCAAGAGACCCAGTACTTC. Its translation: CASSLVASGGATLQETQYF.